These 11 T cell receptor beta chains share one sample of origin, sequenced in a study of cytomegalovirus exposure and HLA in healthy donors. The PCR made use of 60 Vbeta and 13 Jbeta primers. Assay: immunoSEQ multiplex PCR; the TCRdb copy retains only in-frame clones and omits some. The table has roughly 100,000 clones, around 75% seen once; the top ten hold approximately 2%. Sequences were obtained from PBMCs. These receptors all come from a man between 25 and 39 years old in good health and CMV-seronegative.

V usage is TRBV9 and J usage is TRBJ2-5; 7 bases are shared with TRBD2. The germline gives CDR1 SGDLS, CDR2 YYNGEE. Trimming took 0 bases from V and 2 from J; bases not matched to a gene: 7. The CDR3 extends over 16 amino acids. The DNA of the CDR3 is TGTGCCAGCAGCGTAGGGTGGAGCGGGGTTCAAGAGACCCAGTACTTC. Protein: CASSVGWSGVQETQYF.

In the case of this clone: Its ends do not fully match the called genes, so a read error is possible. The chain couples TRBV7-9 to TRBJ2-7; TRBD1 might be the D (6 bases). Germline values: CDR1 SEHNR, CDR2 FQNEAQ (reference sequence). The CDR3 length is 12 residues. The CDR3 sequence is CSSSFPGAEQYF. The CDR3, as DNA: TGTTCCAGCAGCTTTCCAGGGGCCGAGCAGTACTTC.

This clone was seen a handful of times. The chain links TRBV19 to TRBJ2-5; 9 bases align to TRBD2. V lost 8 bases and J lost 5; bases outside the gene matches: 6. The CDR3 extends over 13 amino acids. Germline lookup yields CDR1 LNHDA and CDR2 SQIVND (reference sequence). This CDR3 is CASGSGRWETQYF. The CDR3 DNA is TGTGCCAGTGGTAGCGGGAGATGGGAGACCCAGTACTTC.

V is TRBV18 and J is TRBJ2-7, with D perhaps matching TRBD2 (6 bases). Germline CDR1 and CDR2: KGHSH and LQKENI. The CDR3 contains 13 residues. V was clipped by 3 bases and J by 7 bases, with 13 bases between them. The CDR3 here is CASSPAREKEQYF. The CDR3 DNA follows: TGTGCCAGCTCACCGGCACGGGAGAAAGAGCAGTACTTC.

This sequence joins TRBV18 and TRBJ1-1; D is perhaps TRBD1 (5 bases). Germline CDR1 is KGHSH and CDR2 is LQKENI. V gave up 0 bases and J gave up 4 bases, with 15 bases separating them. The CDR3 sequence is 16 residues long. CDR3 residues: CASSPPYRGRGTEAFF. CDR3 nucleotide sequence: TGTGCCAGCTCACCACCTTATAGGGGAAGGGGCACTGAAGCTTTCTTT.

The V and J genes are TRBV27 and TRBJ1-1; D might be TRBD1 (5 bases). The CDR3 is 13 residues long. Germline V gives CDR1 MNHEY, CDR2 SMNVEV (reference sequence). The V end lost 7 bases, the J end lost 8 bases, and 17 bases lay between the germline ends. CDR3 loop: CASTPAGGLEAFF. The CDR3 nucleotides read TGTGCCAGCACCCCAGCGGGGGGTCTAGAAGCTTTCTTT.

This chain connects TRBV19 to TRBJ1-5; D unclear. V was clipped by 5 bases and J by 4 bases, with 9 bases between them. Germline assignment: CDR1 LNHDA and CDR2 SQIVND (reference sequence). There are 13 residues in the CDR3. The DNA of the CDR3 is TGTGCCAGTAGTCCCCGGTTGAATCAGCCCCAGCATTTT. Amino acids: CASSPRLNQPQHF.

This chain links TRBV9 with TRBJ2-2; 7 bases map to TRBD2. CDR3 size: 15 residues. Per germline, CDR1 SGDLS and CDR2 YYNGEE. Losses at the gene ends were 3 bases for V and 4 bases for J; bases not matched to a gene: 6. The CDR3 region is CASSDGWGGTGELFF. The CDR3 DNA follows: TGTGCCAGCAGCGATGGGTGGGGGGGCACCGGGGAGCTGTTTTTT. The full variable domain, its missing parts supplied by reference TRBV9 and TRBJ2-2, is DSGVTQTPKHLITATGQRVTLRCSPRSGDLSVYWYQQSLDQGLQFLIQYYNGEERAKGNILERFSAQQFPDLHSELNLSSLELGDSALYFCASSDGWGGTGELFFGEGSRLTVL.

J is TRBJ1-2 and V is TRBV30, with 7 bases that match TRBD1. The CDR3 is 12 amino acids. Germline CDR1 and CDR2: GTSNPN and SVGIG (reference sequence). V was pared by 3 bases and J by 5 bases, with 3 bases of the junction left unmatched. CDR3 protein: CAWSSGGYGYTF. CDR3 nucleotide sequence: TGTGCCTGGAGCTCAGGGGGGTATGGCTACACCTTC. Based on the CDR3 plus reference TRBV30 and TRBJ1-2, the full variable domain is SQTIHQWPATLVQPVGSPLSLECTVEGTSNPNLYWYRQAAGRGLQLLFYSVGIGQISSEVPQNLSASRPQDRQFILSSKKLLLSDSGFYLCAWSSGGYGYTFGSGTRLTVV.

This clone was seen a single time. The DNA for the CDR3 is TGTGCCAGCAGTGAATCGATCAGGGTAATGGATGGCTACACCTTC. Encoded protein: CASSESIRVMDGYTF. The chain links TRBV25-1 to TRBJ1-2; TRBD1 might be the D (5 bases). Germline V gene data show CDR1 as MGHDK and CDR2 as SYGVNS. The CDR3 spans 15 residues. V lost 1 base, J lost 6 bases, and 15 bases lay in between.

The genes are TRBV18 and TRBJ2-7; 13 bases are a match to TRBD2. CDR1 and CDR2 from the germline V gene are KGHSH and LQKENI. This CDR3 region has 15 residues. Unmatched junction bases numbered 4, after V lost 6 bases and J lost 2 bases. CDR3 DNA sequence: TGTGCCAGCTCGCGGACTAGCGGGAGCACCTACGAGCAGTACTTC. The encoded protein is CASSRTSGSTYEQYF.